This T cell receptor beta chain was captured in a study of blood T cell repertoires in COVID-19 (TCRdb year 2020). For the wider study: The collaborator samples originated in the United States, Italy and Spain and spanned the acute and convalescent phases of COVID-19. Subjects who had been exposed to COVID-19, were actively infected with it, or had recovered from it provided the deeply sampled blood TCRbeta repertoires that made up the dataset. The samples were drawn from two sources: the first 160 participants of the ongoing ImmuneRACE study, and fewer than 1,500 subjects contributed by 6 global collaborators. Where available, HLA class I and class II types were obtained from metadata supplied by the sample provider rather than from assay-based typing. A de-identified subject ID, COVID-19 status, age in years and sex were almost always included in the sample metadata. The material from the prospective study consisted of cDNA or gDNA derived from T cells, B-cell-depleted T cells, or PBMCs. The repertoires were made available in a free public database intended to serve as a resource for research on the immune response to SARS-CoV-2. Broader findings and caveats from the paper: The quantity of clinical and demographic metadata differed by source and by participant and was supplied without curation.

From the cysteine up to the phenylalanine, the CDR3 has a length of 15 residues. The DNA shown is the 45-base CDR3, in frame from base 1. The germline V gene (reference sequence) sets CDR1 to SEHNR and CDR2 to FQNEAQ. The V end loses 3 bases and the J end loses 4 bases, and a stretch of 15 bases separates them. With respect to this clone: Its cognate antigen has yet to be identified. No clone much larger than this one lies a single base away; base qualities are absent.

TCRbeta CDR3 regions were amplified from genomic DNA using the immunoSEQ Assay, a bias-controlled multiplex PCR. The study's processing was this. The number of nucleated cells in each sample was estimated from the amplification of reference gene primers within the assay. Sequence reads were collapsed and filtered to measure the absolute abundance of every unique TCRbeta CDR3 rearrangement. For each sample, productive Simpson clonality was calculated as the square root of Simpson's diversity index across productive rearrangements. In its TCRdb copy, this immuneACCESS table keeps in-frame sequences only and misses some clones. Where compared with another copy, unresolved V genes explain less than half of these, and the others have no known cause. D and trimming were read from the DNA, whereas the V and J calls and clone size are those reported in that table. The sample yields 140,000 to 150,000 clones; 84% were counted once. The top ten clonotypes cover approximately 9% of the sample.

At one collaborating source in Seattle, patients were enrolled during active infection and were followed longitudinally through the course of disease. Collaborating institutions collected whole blood in K2EDTA tubes following their own protocols. For TCRbeta analysis, collaborators shipped samples in one of three forms: frozen whole blood, isolated PBMCs, or DNA extracted from either of those sample types. The receptor was derived from a young man with COVID-19, enrolled during active disease. Sequencing was performed on peripheral blood. The chain was built from TRBV7-9 and TRBJ1-1; the D gene is possibly TRBD1, with 5 bases matching. At the DNA level, the sequence is TGTGCCAGCAGCTTCAGGGAGGGATTGGTCACTGAAGCTTTCTTT. This codes for CASSFREGLVTEAFF.